The entry below describes one TCR beta chain. The data originate from a study of blood T cell repertoires in COVID-19. Overall study context: Samples came from the United States, Italy and Spain, spanning acute and convalescent COVID-19.

TCRdb keeps only in-frame clones here, not all; method: immunoSEQ multiplex PCR. The data show around 220,000 clones, about nine tenths seen once. The germline CDR1 and CDR2 sequences are SQVTM and ANQGSEA. V gave up 6 bases and J gave up 2 bases; unmatched junction bases: 5. There are 13 residues in the CDR3. The TCR originated in a woman between 50 and 59 years old with acute or convalescent COVID-19. The sample taken for sequencing was peripheral blood. V usage is TRBV29-1 and J usage is TRBJ2-3, with 7 positions matching TRBD2. CDR3 sequence reads: CSVGGSPTDTQYF. DNA for the CDR3: TGCAGCGTGGGGGGGAGTCCCACAGATACGCAGTATTTT.